The rows below give T cell receptor beta chains drawn from one sample of a study of blood T cell repertoires in COVID-19. Libraries were prepared by immunoSEQ multiplex PCR; TCRdb keeps only in-frame clonotypes and omits some of them. The data hold 270,000 or so clones, with approximately 88% observed a single time. Sequencing input: peripheral blood. All receptors come from a human donor with COVID-19, enrolled during active disease. The donor label of this sample is uncertain. Both conserved end residues are part of each CDR3. A D gene is named only where the DNA matches it firmly. The listing skips clone size in some rows; elsewhere it reads once, few, many or a size class.

d_call	v_call	clone_size	j_call	cdr3_length	cdr3_nt	cdr3_aa
TRBD1	TRBV4-1	.	TRBJ1-2	13	TGCGCCAGCAGCCAGACAGGGGGATATGGCTACACCTTC	CASSQTGGYGYTF
TRBD1	TRBV18	.	TRBJ2-7	13	TGTGCCAGCTCACCAGGGGGACAGGGGGGACAGTACTTC	CASSPGGQGGQYF
.	TRBV30	.	TRBJ1-3	14	TGTGCCTGGAGTGCGTCTCCCTCTGGAAACACCATATATTTT	CAWSASPSGNTIYF
TRBD2	TRBV5-8	.	TRBJ2-3	15	TGTGCCAGCAGCTACGGACTAGCGGGAGTAGATACGCAGTATTTT	CASSYGLAGVDTQYF
.	TRBV19	.	TRBJ2-3	15	TGTGCCAGTAGTATTTCCCCGACTAGCACAGATACGCAGTATTTT	CASSISPTSTDTQYF
TRBD1	TRBV5-1	.	TRBJ1-3	15	TGCGCCAGCAGCTTGTCCACAGGGGAGCAAAACACCATATATTTT	CASSLSTGEQNTIYF
.	TRBV28	.	TRBJ2-1	15	TGTGCCAGCAGTTTAGGGCCCGGCTCCTACAATGAGCAGTTCTTC	CASSLGPGSYNEQFF
TRBD1	TRBV29-1	few	TRBJ1-2	16	TGCAGCGTGGCGGGACAGGGAGGCCCATCTAACTATGGCTACACCTTC	CSVAGQGGPSNYGYTF
.	TRBV7-8	.	TRBJ2-1	18	TGTGCCAGCAGCTTGTTGCGGGATCCTCGGAGCTCCTACAATGAGCAGTTCTTC	CASSLLRDPRSSYNEQFF
.	TRBV4-3	once	TRBJ1-4	16	TGCGCCAGCAGCCAAGATACCAGGGCAACTAATGAAAAACTGTTTTTT	CASSQDTRATNEKLFF
TRBD2	TRBV9	few	TRBJ2-1	19	TGTGCCAGCAGCGTAACCCGGACTAGCGGGATAGAATCCTACAATGAGCAGTTCTTC	CASSVTRTSGIESYNEQFF
.	TRBV27	.	TRBJ2-3	13	TGTGCCAGCACCGTCCCCTTCACAGATACGCAGTATTTT	CASTVPFTDTQYF
TRBD2	TRBV9	.	TRBJ2-7	16	TGTGCCAGCAGCGGCCCCGGGCTAGCGGGAGGGCTCGAGCAGTACTTC	CASSGPGLAGGLEQYF
.	TRBV28	.	TRBJ1-1	13	TGTGCCAGCAGTTCGGAGCGCAGAACTGAAGCTTTCTTT	CASSSERRTEAFF
TRBD1	TRBV4-1	.	TRBJ2-7	17	TGCGCCAGCAGCCAGGACGACAGGGGGCTTTTACCCTACGAGCAGTACTTC	CASSQDDRGLLPYEQYF
.	TRBV19	.	TRBJ2-2	14	TGTGCCAGTAGGGCAACAGGTGGGACCGGGGAGCTGTTTTTT	CASRATGGTGELFF
.	TRBV19	few	TRBJ1-5	15	TGTGCCAGTAGTATGTCGGGAAATAGCAATCAGCCCCAGCATTTT	CASSMSGNSNQPQHF
TRBD1	TRBV5-1	.	TRBJ2-1	17	TGCGCCAGCAGCTTAACGGGACAGGGGAGCGGGTACAATGAGCAGTTCTTC	CASSLTGQGSGYNEQFF
TRBD2	TRBV7-3	.	TRBJ2-1	15	TGTGCCAGCAGCTTAGTTAGCGGGGCCTACAATGAGCAGTTCTTC	CASSLVSGAYNEQFF
.	TRBV9	.	TRBJ2-5	16	TGTGCCAGCAGCGTAGCCCAGGGTCTAGGCGAAGAGACCCAGTACTTC	CASSVAQGLGEETQYF
TRBD1	TRBV3-1/TRBV3-2	once	TRBJ1-5	16	TGTGCCAGCAGCCCCTCCTCGACAGGGGACCTTGACCCCCAGCATTTT	CASSPSSTGDLDPQHF
TRBD1	TRBV10-3	.	TRBJ1-6	15	TGTGCCATCAGGCCGGGACAGGCGGCAAACTCACCCCTCCACTTT	CAIRPGQAANSPLHF
TRBD1	TRBV4-1	.	TRBJ2-7	16	TGCGCCAGCAGCCAAGGAGGGGGGACAGGGAGGCGCGAGCAGTACTTC	CASSQGGGTGRREQYF
TRBD1	TRBV5-1	.	TRBJ2-7	15	TGCGCCAGCAGCTTGGGAGGGACAGGGGCCTACGAGCAGTACTTC	CASSLGGTGAYEQYF
.	TRBV12-3/TRBV12-4	.	TRBJ1-2	12	TGTGCCAGCAGTCCGACGGGGGACGGCTACACCTTC	CASSPTGDGYTF
TRBD1	TRBV29-1	.	TRBJ1-1	13	TGCAGCGGGATGGGACAGGGATGGACTGAAGCTTTCTTT	CSGMGQGWTEAFF
TRBD1	TRBV5-1	once	TRBJ1-1	14	TGCGCCAGCAGCCCTAGACAGGGGAACACTGAAGCTTTCTTT	CASSPRQGNTEAFF
.	TRBV29-1	.	TRBJ1-5	15	TGCAGCGTTGGGGCAGGGAGCGGGTCCAATCAGCCCCAGCATTTT	CSVGAGSGSNQPQHF
.	TRBV6-5	once	TRBJ2-1	15	TGTGCCAGCAGTTTAGGACTTAGCTCCTACAATGAGCAGTTCTTC	CASSLGLSSYNEQFF
.	TRBV18	.	TRBJ2-1	11	TGTGCCAGCTTAGAGGGAGATGAGCAGTTCTTC	CASLEGDEQFF
TRBD2	TRBV11-3	.	TRBJ2-3	16	TGTGCCAGCAGCAGGACTAGCAGAACTTCCACAGATACGCAGTATTTT	CASSRTSRTSTDTQYF
TRBD2	TRBV10-2	.	TRBJ2-3	16	TGCGCCAGCAGTCCCCGTAGCGGGAGGGCCGGGGATACGCAGTATTTT	CASSPRSGRAGDTQYF
TRBD1	TRBV18	few	TRBJ1-4	15	TGTGCCAGCTCACCGCTCGGACAGGTGGGGGAAAAACTGTTTTTT	CASSPLGQVGEKLFF
TRBD2	TRBV10-2	once	TRBJ2-3	17	TGCGCCAGCAGTTTGTCGACTAGCGGGAGGGCCTCGGATACGCAGTATTTT	CASSLSTSGRASDTQYF
.	TRBV19	.	TRBJ1-2	15	TGTGCCAGTAGTATATCCCGGGACACTTACTATGGCTACACCTTC	CASSISRDTYYGYTF
TRBD1	TRBV19	.	TRBJ1-5	15	TGTGCCAGTAGTATAAATGGACAGGGGTATCAGCCCCAGCATTTT	CASSINGQGYQPQHF
TRBD1	TRBV27	few	TRBJ1-1	13	TGTGCCAGCAGTTTAATAGTGGGACAGAAAGCTTTCTTT	CASSLIVGQKAFF
.	TRBV27	.	TRBJ1-2	14	TGTGCCAGCAGTTTATTGGGCGCCAACTATGGCTACACCTTC	CASSLLGANYGYTF
TRBD2	TRBV29-1	.	TRBJ2-5	11	TGCGGTCCTAGCGGACAAGAGACCCAGTACTTC	CGPSGQETQYF
TRBD1	TRBV29-1	few	TRBJ2-1	14	TGCAGCGTTTCAGGGACAGGGGTCTACAATGAGCAGTTCTTC	CSVSGTGVYNEQFF
TRBD1	TRBV5-8	.	TRBJ1-4	13	TGTGCCAGCAGCTTCAGGGGGAGTGAAAAACTGTTTTTT	CASSFRGSEKLFF
.	TRBV7-3	.	TRBJ2-2	12	TGTGCCAGCAGCTTGTCCCACGGGGAGCTGTTTTTT	CASSLSHGELFF
TRBD1	TRBV4-1	.	TRBJ2-6	19	TGCGCCAGCAGCCAAGAACCGGGACAGGGAAACTCTGGGGCCAACGTCCTGACTTTC	CASSQEPGQGNSGANVLTF
.	TRBV30	.	TRBJ1-2	14	TGTGCCTGGACTCGACAGGCCCTCGCGTATGGCTACACCTTC	CAWTRQALAYGYTF
TRBD2	TRBV9	once	TRBJ2-1	15	TGTGCCAGCAGTCCCCTAGCGGAGTCCTACAATGAGCAGTTCTTC	CASSPLAESYNEQFF
.	TRBV6-1	few	TRBJ1-5	16	TGTGCCAGCAGTGAACTTCAGGGCTATAGCAATCAGCCCCAGCATTTT	CASSELQGYSNQPQHF
.	TRBV28	once	TRBJ1-3	15	TGTGCCAGCAGTTTTCTTGGGGCTGGAGGAAACACCATATATTTT	CASSFLGAGGNTIYF
TRBD1	TRBV18	.	TRBJ2-7	15	TGTGCCAGCTCAAACAGGGGTCAAAGCTCCTACGAGCAGTACTTC	CASSNRGQSSYEQYF
TRBD2	TRBV18	.	TRBJ2-1	17	TGTGCCAGCTCGCTTGGCCAGGGAGCTAGCGGGAGCAATGAGCAGTTCTTC	CASSLGQGASGSNEQFF
.	TRBV5-4	.	TRBJ2-1	15	TGTGCCAGCTCCCTCCGAAGCGACTCCTACAATGAGCAGTTCTTC	CASSLRSDSYNEQFF
.	TRBV28	.	TRBJ2-2	15	TGTGCCAGCAGTTTCTCAGGGGCCGCCACCGGGGAGCTGTTTTTT	CASSFSGAATGELFF
TRBD2	TRBV24-1	once	TRBJ2-1	16	TGTGCCACCAGTGACCTCGGGACTAGCGGGTACAATGAGCAGTTCTTC	CATSDLGTSGYNEQFF
.	TRBV24-1	.	TRBJ1-2	13	TGTGCCACCCAACGGGGTTCTAACTATGGCTACACCTTC	CATQRGSNYGYTF
.	TRBV19	once	TRBJ1-1	14	TGTGCCAGTAGTAGGCAGACTCAGAACACTGAAGCTTTCTTT	CASSRQTQNTEAFF
.	TRBV6-5	.	TRBJ1-4	14	TGTGCCAGCAGTTACGGACAAACCGCCGAAAAACTGTTTTTT	CASSYGQTAEKLFF
TRBD1	TRBV6-4	.	TRBJ2-1	15	TGTGCCAGCAGTGTCGGACAGGGTCCCGACAATGAGCAGTTCTTC	CASSVGQGPDNEQFF
TRBD2	TRBV19	few	TRBJ2-5	19	TGTGCCAGTAGCCCAAAAGGGACTCCGGGACTAGTGTGGCAAGAGACCCAGTACTTC	CASSPKGTPGLVWQETQYF
.	TRBV5-1	.	TRBJ1-3	18	TGCGCCAGCAGCTTCACAACGACAGTCTCTACGGGCGGAAACACCATATATTTT	CASSFTTTVSTGGNTIYF
.	TRBV7-2	.	TRBJ2-3	14	TGTGCCAGCAGCTTAATAGCGAGGCCAGATACGCAGTATTTT	CASSLIARPDTQYF